These T cell receptor beta chains were read from a single sample in a study of blood T cell repertoires in COVID-19. The data were produced by immunoSEQ multiplex PCR, yet TCRdb's version contains in-frame clones alone and is incomplete. Of approximately 130,000 clones listed, roughly 72% were seen once; the top ten hold 10% to 12%. Input material: peripheral blood. The receptors here all came from a human donor in a cohort sampled during active COVID-19. Both conserved end residues are trimmed from each CDR3. Some rows have no size entry. The others give once, few or many, or a class for an expanded clone.

v_call: TRBV23-1
j_call: TRBJ2-7
clone_size: -
cdr3_aa: ASSQQRLQAYEQY

v_call: TRBV28
j_call: TRBJ2-1
clone_size: -
cdr3_aa: ASRWGRRLRDEQF

v_call: TRBV10-1
j_call: TRBJ1-2
clone_size: -
cdr3_aa: ATRPDSAYGYT

v_call: TRBV30
j_call: TRBJ2-7
clone_size: -
cdr3_aa: AWSHSTYEQY

v_call: TRBV11-2
j_call: TRBJ2-7
clone_size: once
cdr3_aa: ASSLVEAGGLHEQY

v_call: TRBV5-6
j_call: TRBJ2-1
clone_size: -
cdr3_aa: ASSFNRDEQF

v_call: TRBV27
j_call: TRBJ2-7
clone_size: -
cdr3_aa: ASSFHKQGIYEQY

v_call: TRBV11-3
j_call: TRBJ2-3
clone_size: -
cdr3_aa: ASSSREAGGVTDTQY

v_call: TRBV6-5
j_call: TRBJ2-1
clone_size: -
cdr3_aa: AIRGRDRRGNEQF

v_call: TRBV29-1
j_call: TRBJ2-3
clone_size: -
cdr3_aa: SAGGAGGADTQY

v_call: TRBV30
j_call: TRBJ1-2
clone_size: once
cdr3_aa: AWGTGGRGYGYT

v_call: TRBV7-8
j_call: TRBJ1-1
clone_size: -
cdr3_aa: ASSLEQGKGNTEAF

v_call: TRBV6-4
j_call: TRBJ2-1
clone_size: -
cdr3_aa: ASSPSGAPNEQF

v_call: TRBV6-5
j_call: TRBJ1-3
clone_size: -
cdr3_aa: ATLTGTGNTIY

v_call: TRBV3-1/TRBV3-2
j_call: TRBJ1-2
clone_size: once
cdr3_aa: ASSLTREGYGYT

v_call: TRBV6-6
j_call: TRBJ1-5
clone_size: few
cdr3_aa: ASSYPRGGYQPQH

v_call: TRBV4-2
j_call: TRBJ1-1
clone_size: -
cdr3_aa: ASSQVAGRGTEAEAF

v_call: TRBV7-9
j_call: TRBJ2-7
clone_size: -
cdr3_aa: ASSSTTGGTVDYEQY

v_call: TRBV10-2
j_call: TRBJ2-5
clone_size: -
cdr3_aa: ASSESHFAGGAVGETQY

v_call: TRBV27
j_call: TRBJ2-1
clone_size: -
cdr3_aa: ASSPRTGEWGYEQF

v_call: TRBV7-8
j_call: TRBJ2-5
clone_size: -
cdr3_aa: AIGRDRVEKTQY

v_call: TRBV19
j_call: TRBJ1-5
clone_size: -
cdr3_aa: ATGGNQPQH

v_call: TRBV7-9
j_call: TRBJ1-1
clone_size: few
cdr3_aa: ASSGYRGGDTEAF

v_call: TRBV24-1
j_call: TRBJ2-5
clone_size: few
cdr3_aa: ATSKGPETQY

v_call: TRBV7-8
j_call: TRBJ2-7
clone_size: -
cdr3_aa: ASSPGTAPTYEQY

v_call: TRBV21-1
j_call: TRBJ1-5
clone_size: few
cdr3_aa: ASSKVEQVYQPQH

v_call: TRBV10-3
j_call: TRBJ2-7
clone_size: once
cdr3_aa: AMGADYYEQY

v_call: TRBV11-2
j_call: TRBJ1-1
clone_size: -
cdr3_aa: ASSLTPGTGNTEAF

v_call: TRBV6-5
j_call: TRBJ2-1
clone_size: -
cdr3_aa: ASRLSSYNEQF

v_call: TRBV11-2
j_call: TRBJ2-1
clone_size: -
cdr3_aa: ASSLPRTGLPEQF

v_call: TRBV19
j_call: TRBJ2-7
clone_size: few
cdr3_aa: ASSIDDRSQY

v_call: TRBV18
j_call: TRBJ2-7
clone_size: once
cdr3_aa: ASSPPGQGAYEQY

v_call: TRBV19
j_call: TRBJ1-6
clone_size: -
cdr3_aa: ASSMALEGRAH